These 22 T cell receptor beta chains came from one sample sequenced in a study of human T cells and chemical hapten exposure. The sample's time point: pre-sensitization, week 0. Treatment noted: therapeutic diphenylcyclopropenone sensitization with weekly scalp DPC. From the RACE reads, TCRdb called clonotypes with MiXCR, one entry per CDR3 protein. The sample contains more than 250,000 distinct CDR3 sequences, 7.5% to 9% of which appear only once. The sequenced sample was whole blood, obtained in connection with sensitization to the hapten diphenylcyclopropenone (DPC). These receptors were taken from a woman between 40 and 55 years old with alopecia areata. Some clones in this sample may be carry-over from other donors' samples.

This clonotype was counted only a few times. This sequence joins TRBV18 and TRBJ2-7; 10 bases agree with TRBD2. CDR1 and CDR2 from the germline V gene are KGHSH and LQKENI. The J segment lost 2 bases and the V segment lost 4 bases, leaving 5 bases of the junction unmatched. The CDR3 sequence is 15 residues long. The CDR3 sequence: CASSRRTSGAYEQYF. The DNA for the CDR3 is TGTGCCAGCTCACGGCGGACTAGCGGAGCCTACGAGCAGTACTTC.

A few counts support this clonotype. The gene calls are TRBV24-1 and TRBJ2-1; 12 nucleotides align to TRBD2. The ends lost 4 bases at V and 5 bases at J; junction bases unmatched: 5. The CDR3 is made up of 16 amino acids. Looked up from germline, CDR1 is KGHDR and CDR2 is SFDVKD. CDR3 coding DNA: TGTGCCACCAGTGACCATGGACTAGCGGGACACAATGAGCAGTTCTTC. Encoded protein: CATSDHGLAGHNEQFF.

This clonotype was found many times. This chain uses TRBV7-2 with TRBJ2-5; D call uncertain. The CDR3 has 13 amino acids. The V end lost 2 bases, the J end lost 0 bases, and 4 bases lay between the germline ends. Germline V gene sequence: CDR1 SGHTA, CDR2 FQGNSA. The CDR3 loop reads CASSLTYQETQYF. The CDR3 coding sequence is TGTGCCAGCAGCTTAACCTACCAAGAGACCCAGTACTTC.

The table lists this clonotype with a few counts. V gene TRBV7-9 combines with J gene TRBJ1-5; D is unresolved. The V gene's germline CDR1 is SEHNR and CDR2 FQNEAQ (reference sequence). The CDR3 extends over 13 amino acids. Trimming shortened V by 5 bases and J by 7 bases, and 12 bases separated the two germline ends. The CDR3 sequence: CASSPGLGQPQHF. CDR3 DNA: TGTGCCAGCAGCCCCGGACTCGGGCAGCCCCAGCATTTT. Full variable domain (remainder filled in from reference TRBV7-9 and TRBJ1-5): DTGVSQNPRHKITKRGQNVTFRCDPISEHNRLYWYRQTLGQGPEFLTYFQNEAQLEKSRLLSDRFSAERPKGSFSTLEIQRTEQGDSAMYLCASSPGLGQPQHFGDGTRLSIL.

In this sample, this clonotype turned up a few times. This chain's CDR3 is CASSPRGGTDTQYF. CDR3 bases: TGTGCCAGCAGTCCCAGGGGCGGAACAGATACGCAGTATTTT. This chain links TRBV25-1 with TRBJ2-3; D is possibly TRBD1 (6 bases). The germline V and J ends were trimmed by 5 bases and 3 bases, with 12 bases remaining between them. Germline CDR1 reads MGHDK; CDR2 reads SYGVNS. This CDR3 has 14 residues.

The V call is TRBV7-2, the J call TRBJ1-3; TRBD1 agrees at 9 bases. The CDR3 totals 15 residues. Germline-derived CDR1 and CDR2 are SGHTA and FQGNSA. The V and J ends lost 8 bases and 0 bases, in that order; junction bases with no gene match: 5. The CDR3 is CASGQGRNSGNTIYF. The DNA of the CDR3 is TGTGCCAGCGGACAGGGGCGTAACTCTGGAAACACCATATATTTT.

The sample holds many counts of this clonotype. The chain uses TRBV6-1 and TRBJ2-1; TRBD2 might be the D (5 bases). Germline CDR1 MNHNS, CDR2 SASEGT. The CDR3 consists of 12 residues. Trimming took 6 bases from V and 8 from J, leaving 11 bases between them. The CDR3: CASSVGDYEQFF. The CDR3 bases are TGTGCCAGCAGCGTGGGAGATTATGAGCAGTTCTTC.

Regarding this clonotype: Since a much larger clone is just one base distant, this may be a read error. V and J are TRBV6-1 and TRBJ2-3; the D call may be TRBD1 or TRBD2 (5 bases each). This CDR3 region has 11 residues. Germline values: CDR1 MNHNS, CDR2 SASEGT. The CDR3, as DNA: TGTGCCAGCAGGGGGGATGCTACGCAGAATTTT. This encodes CASRGDATQNF.

The rearrangement uses TRBV12-3 or TRBV12-4 and TRBJ2-7; 7 nucleotides line up with TRBD2. The ends lost 5 bases at V and 4 bases at J; junction bases unmatched: 11. The CDR3 has 15 residues. CDR3 sequence (DNA): TGTGCCAGCAGTGATCTAGCGGACCTTTCGTACGAGCAGTACTTC. This sequence encodes CASSDLADLSYEQYF.

This clonotype was detected a few times. The chain uses TRBV4-3 and TRBJ2-3, with 12 bases that match TRBD2. From germline, CDR1 is LGHNA and CDR2 YSLEER. The CDR3 runs 15 residues. V trimming: 6 bases; J trimming: 4 bases; junction bases outside the gene matches: 5. CDR3 bases: TGCGCCAGCAGTCCTAGCGGGAGGGCCCCAGATACGCAGTATTTT. The encoded protein is CASSPSGRAPDTQYF.

This clonotype has just a few counts. The chain recombines TRBV7-6 with TRBJ2-6; D not certain. The CDR3 length is 20 residues. Germline loops: CDR1 SGHVS, CDR2 FNYEAQ. Trimming removed 0 bases at V and 0 bases at J, with 18 bases between. CDR3 amino acids: CASSLASAGFWVSGANVLTF. The CDR3 bases are TGTGCCAGCAGCTTAGCGTCGGCCGGATTCTGGGTCTCTGGGGCCAACGTCCTGACTTTC.

This rearrangement joins TRBV7-9 to TRBJ1-1; 7 positions agree with TRBD1. V lost 7 bases, J lost 0 bases, and 8 bases stayed unmatched. This CDR3 comprises 15 residues. Germline V gives CDR1 SEHNR, CDR2 FQNEAQ (reference sequence). This chain's CDR3 is CASMLSGTVNTEAFF. Here the CDR3 DNA reads TGTGCCAGCATGCTCTCCGGGACAGTGAACACTGAAGCTTTCTTT.

The chain joins TRBV7-9 to TRBJ2-7, with TRBD1 matching over 10 bases. The ends lost 0 bases at V and 3 bases at J; junction bases unmatched: 5. The CDR3 totals 16 residues. CDR1 and CDR2 (germline): SEHNR, FQNEAQ (reference sequence). CDR3 DNA: TGTGCCAGCAGCTTAGCGCAGGGACAGGGGATCTACGAGCAGTACTTC. Translation gives CASSLAQGQGIYEQYF. The full variable domain, in which reference TRBV7-9 and TRBJ2-7 provide the parts outside the CDR3, is DTGVSQNPRHKITKRGQNVTFRCDPISEHNRLYWYRQTLGQGPEFLTYFQNEAQLEKSRLLSDRFSAERPKGSFSTLEIQRTEQGDSAMYLCASSLAQGQGIYEQYFGPGTRLTVT.

The rearrangement links TRBV7-9 to TRBJ2-5; D uncertain. This CDR3 region has 14 residues. Trimming pared 3 bases from V and 9 bases from J, leaving 17 bases between. Germline V gene sequence: CDR1 SEHNR, CDR2 FQNEAQ (reference sequence). CDR3 nucleotide sequence: TGTGCCAGCAGCTTCGAACACGAGCAAAAGGCCCAGTACTTC. As protein: CASSFEHEQKAQYF.

The sample holds many counts of this clonotype. This chain links TRBV5-5 with TRBJ1-6; D is uncertain. This CDR3 comprises 17 residues. Trimming removed 1 base at V and 0 bases at J, with 11 bases between. The germline V gene encodes CDR1 SGHKS and CDR2 YYEKEE (reference sequence). This chain's CDR3 is CASSLLPVSSYNSPLHF. The DNA for the CDR3 is TGTGCCAGCAGCTTGCTCCCCGTCAGCTCCTATAATTCACCCCTCCACTTT.

The chain is built from TRBV10-3 and TRBJ2-7, with D possibly matching TRBD2 (6 bases). The CDR3 has 14 residues. Germline CDR1 and CDR2: ENHRY and SYGVKD. Trimming removed 6 bases at V and 1 base at J, with 13 bases between. CDR3 region: CAIRDSGGSYEQYF. CDR3 bases: TGTGCCATCAGGGATAGCGGAGGTTCCTACGAGCAGTACTTC.

In this sample, this clonotype turned up many times. This chain uses TRBV7-2 with TRBJ1-2; possible D gene TRBD1, 6 bases. The germline V and J ends were trimmed by 5 bases and 0 bases, with 13 bases remaining between them. Germline-derived CDR1 and CDR2 are SGHTA and FQGNSA. This CDR3 region has 15 residues. The CDR3 nucleotides read TGTGCCAGCAGCCCCTGGGGGGGCTCTAACTATGGCTACACCTTC. Translation gives CASSPWGGSNYGYTF.

CDR3 bases: TGCGCCAGCAGCCAAGAGGTGGCCAGGCTGAACACTGAAGCTTTCTTT. Protein sequence: CASSQEVARLNTEAFF. The chain couples TRBV4-1 to TRBJ1-1; D unclear. The CDR3 extends over 16 amino acids. The V and J ends lost 0 bases and 0 bases respectively, with 11 bases between them. In germline, CDR1 is MGHRA, CDR2 YSYEKL.

This clonotype appeared many times. The chain uses TRBV5-1 and TRBJ1-6; no clear D gene. CDR1 is SGHRS, CDR2 YFSETQ, per germline. V lost 4 bases and J lost 6, with 11 bases in between. The CDR3 loop spans 14 amino acids. In nucleotides, the CDR3 is TGCGCCAGCAGCACGGATGGGGTTAATTCACCCCTCCACTTT. This translates into CASSTDGVNSPLHF.

This clonotype turned up a few times. The chain carries TRBV20-1 and TRBJ2-6; D unresolved. Germline loops: CDR1 DFQATT, CDR2 SNEGSKA (reference sequence). CDR3 length equals 14 residues. Trimming left V 6 bases short and J 0 bases short, with 9 bases between. The CDR3 reads CSAKISSGANVLTF. The CDR3 nucleotides read TGCAGTGCCAAGATAAGCTCTGGGGCCAACGTCCTGACTTTC.

This clonotype came up a few times. The rearrangement links TRBV20-1 to TRBJ2-3, with TRBD1 as a possible D gene (6 bases). The germline gives CDR1 DFQATT, CDR2 SNEGSKA (reference sequence). V shed 4 bases and J shed 1 base, with 21 bases lying between them. CDR3 length: 17 residues. This CDR3 is CSAKTTGRRSGTDTQYF. Here the CDR3 DNA reads TGCAGTGCTAAGACCACAGGGCGCCGATCGGGCACAGATACGCAGTATTTT.

This chain uses TRBV6-5 with TRBJ2-2; D could derive from TRBD1 or TRBD2 (5 bases each). The CDR3 covers 15 residues. V was cut by 2 bases and J by 0 bases, with 7 bases left in between. CDR1 and CDR2 (germline): MNHEY, SVGAGI. As DNA, the CDR3 is TGTGCCAGCAGTTACGGGACGGCGAACACCGGGGAGCTGTTTTTT. It translates to CASSYGTANTGELFF.